This TCR beta chain is drawn from a study of cytomegalovirus exposure and HLA in healthy donors (dated by TCRdb to 2015 to 2018). For context, the study as a whole: According to an earlier analysis of a few hundred of the donors, 150 million to 200 million T cells yielded 117 million unique TCR beta sequences and around 280 Gb of sequence data. About 300 gigabases of sequencing data and approximately 85 million unique TCR sequences were included in an early release covering about 700 HLA-typed donors. Of the 300 to 450 genotyped donors, roughly 85% fell in the genetic ancestry cluster associated with self-reported Caucasian donors. The study aimed to test whether cataloging public T cell receptors could reveal signatures of past pathogen exposure. The study profiled the T cell repertoires of 550 to 700 subjects by immunosequencing and related them to cytomegalovirus serostatus. Along with the approximately 620-subject first cohort, a separate validation cohort of approximately 110 different subjects was used. The study combined high-throughput TCR immunosequencing, statistical association of individual TCRs with disease status, and machine learning to predict cytomegalovirus infection status. To study patterns of TCR occurrence, a later analysis re-analyzed previously published TCR beta repertoires from around 670 donors and added high-resolution HLA genotyping. In the later analysis, no new phenotypic data were used to find candidate immune exposures; instead, reliance was placed on TCR beta sequences and their occurrence across donors. An earlier analysis of about 620 of the donors applied high-throughput TCR beta sequencing to assess whether each TCR beta V gene segment acted as functional or pseudogenic. Alongside the repertoire data, information on donor age, sex, ethnicity and CMV serostatus was compiled. A later genetic analysis used genome-wide SNP genotypes for about 65% of the 666 donors, treating that subset as a discovery cohort. All discovery cohort repertoires had been generated on a single sequencing platform. HLA typing covered class I and class II loci at four-digit resolution. Typing coverage differed by locus: A, B, C, DRB1 and DQB1 were typed in roughly 620-640 donors, DQA1 in roughly 510, DPA1 in 600 to 610, and DPB1 in roughly 470. Five DR-DQ haplotypes were handled as single units for association and clustering, since linkage in the cohort was strong. Among 350 to 400 genotyped donors of the cohort, an average of around 240,000 unique TCR beta nucleotide sequences were sequenced per donor, about a sixth of them non-productive.

The cohort comprised more than 550 healthy bone marrow donors. At the time of sampling, every cohort member was nominally healthy, though immune exposures that went unrecorded were likely present. The donor was CMV seronegative and belonged to the group of under 400 seronegative cohort members. Every donor gave a peripheral blood sample, and the peripheral blood mononuclear cells from that sample were used for TCR beta sequencing. Genomic DNA extraction from the blood cell samples was performed with the Qiagen DNeasy Blood Extraction Kit. Trimming costs V 3 bases and J 4 bases, and their ends lie 10 bases apart. Via the germline V gene, CDR1 is SGHTA and CDR2 FQGNSA. The CDR3, cysteine through phenylalanine, is 14 amino acids long. This entry keeps only the CDR3 DNA: 42 bases, framed from base 1. About this clone: Its binding antigen is unknown. The input lacks base qualities; no much larger clone sits a single base away.

The paper as a whole reports these results and caveats: A later analysis found that TCR association rates varied across HLA loci, with DRB1 alleles showing the most associated TCRs and HLA-C alleles the fewest. In a later genetic analysis, fewer N-insertions in productive TCRs were reported among donors in an Asian-associated ancestry cluster than the approximately 710-donor mean. The classifier was reported to diagnose cytomegalovirus status with high specificity and sensitivity in both the original and validation cohorts. This cohort had only TCR beta chains sequenced, and the lack of alpha or paired-chain data limited which features could be detected. Most CMV-associated TCR beta chains appeared to be HLA-restricted in a later analysis, and the HLA associations seemed to be driven largely by CMV exposure. A total of fewer than 200 TCR beta chains were listed by the study as associated with cytomegalovirus. According to a later analysis, parvovirus B19, influenza, CMV and Epstein-Barr virus appeared linked to several top co-occurrence clusters. Most TCR sequences were seen in very few donors, while some public TCRs were found in many individuals. At a false discovery rate of 0.05, a later analysis linked 15,000 to 20,000 TCR beta sequences to specific HLA alleles. Roughly 17 rarely observed V segments, including chromosome 9 orphons, were excluded from the earlier analysis of several hundred of the donors because counts were too low. In vitro tests confirmed that three of the cytomegalovirus-associated TCR beta chains recognize cytomegalovirus antigens. Some IMGT-functional V segments, including TRBV6-2 and TRBV6-3, could not be distinguished by the 87-base-pair reads and were therefore excluded. V-gene and J-gene trimming of TCR beta chains was associated with a missense DCLRE1C variant in a later genetic analysis, and the association was replicated in an independent cohort. Compared with equally common non-associated chains, HLA-associated TCR beta chains in a later analysis were more clonally expanded and had lower generation probabilities. Linkage disequilibrium might explain the correlated functional status among segregating V segments, but an unknown experimental factor could not be ruled out. Because HLA typing was unavailable for some donors at each locus, only the typed subset was used in association tests. A group of highly shared sequence variants was considered likely to be a technical artifact of the sequencing pipeline. An earlier analysis of approximately 590 of the donors showed that most TCR beta V segments appeared in productive rearrangements either about 87% or about 30% of the time, which broadly matched IMGT annotations. Sequencing depth was assumed to be roughly uniform across donors in the presence/absence analyses, though that assumption may not hold. According to the authors, the approach could potentially be generalized to other disease states and immunological phenotypes. A further reported finding was that TCR beta sequences accurately predicted the HLA-A and HLA-B alleles for most subjects in the first cohort. Immune exposure information for the cohort was limited to CMV serostatus. When HLA alleles, especially DR and DQ, strongly co-occurred, TCR associations were difficult to assign to individual alleles.

Libraries were made using the immunoSEQ multiplex PCR assay. For the multiplex PCR, a mixture combining 60 forward primers for TCR Vbeta segments and 13 reverse primers for TCR Jbeta segments was used. The CDR3 region of rearranged TCR beta genes was amplified from genomic DNA by a multiplex PCR assay. Amplified TCR beta libraries were sequenced as 87-base-pair reads on the Illumina HiSeq System. Per the original workflow: Across the roughly 640 repertoires, a later analysis counted some 80 million unique TCR beta chains, 9.5 million to 12 million of which were shared by at least two donors. To remove PCR and sequencing errors, raw reads were error-corrected and collapsed into unique sequences using a nearest-neighbor algorithm that merged closely related sequences. Alignment of CDR3 sequences to IMGT reference sequences was used to assign V, D and J gene segments. For a sequence to be retained, a match of at least six nucleotides to both a V gene segment and a J gene segment was required. Rearrangements were classified as productive when the CDR3 lacked stop codons and remained in frame with V and J, and all other rearrangements were classified as non-productive. Following IMGT convention, CDR3 was defined as the stretch from the second conserved V-encoded cysteine up to the conserved J-encoded phenylalanine. Sequences without an unambiguous match to a single V gene segment were excluded from the earlier analysis of about 630 of the donors. An earlier analysis of 550 to 650 of the donors classified V segments as functional when productive rearrangements were above 56.7% and as segregating when the standard deviation between donors was above 5%. To diagnose cytomegalovirus status from the catalog of TCR beta chain sequences, a statistical classification framework was built. In a later analysis, V and J genes were assigned by comparing TCR nucleotide sequences against IMGT/GENE-DB human TR gene sequences. The TCRdist pipeline was used in a later analysis to assign CDR3 sequences and most-parsimonious VDJ recombination scenarios. In a later analysis, each TCR beta chain was defined by its CDR3 amino acid sequence together with its V-gene family, and reads without a unique V-gene family were excluded. In a later analysis, 450 to 600 highly shared, low-generation-probability nucleotide sequences were removed to address suspected cross-contamination and a sequencing artifact. In a later analysis, a clonal expansion index was calculated for each public chain from normalized within-repertoire ranks of inferred template counts. In a later analysis, generation probabilities were computed using a VDJ recombination model fitted to out-of-frame rearrangements, and the results were checked against IGoR. A later analysis scored TCR-TCR, TCR-HLA and TCR-CMV co-occurrence with hypergeometric tests, applying a repertoire-size bias correction to TCR pairs. In a later analysis, false discovery rates were estimated by permuting HLA or CMV assignments 20 times. In a later analysis, co-occurring TCRs were grouped with DBSCAN, and TCRdist sequence similarity was added when clustering was performed within HLA-allele-positive subsets. Repertoires with fewer than 30,000 or more than 120,000 public chains were left out of co-occurrence clustering, as were about 5 repertoires with anomalous nucleotide sharing. TCRdb carries this immuneACCESS record with in-frame sequences only. Its versions omit some clonotypes, under half of them owing to an unresolved V gene in the studies checked, with the rest unexplained. The V and J calls and clone size were taken over from that table, and D and trimming were inferred from the DNA. This sample comprises approximately 130,000 clones, about three quarters of them detected only once. The top ten hold 3.4% of the sample.

The origin of this receptor is a man aged 25-40 years in good health and CMV-seronegative. Sequencing was performed on PBMCs. The rearranged segments are TRBV7-2 and TRBJ2-1; possibly the D gene is TRBD2, per 5 matching bases. The CDR3 has the sequence CASSFSRGYNEQFF. The base sequence is TGTGCCAGCAGCTTTAGTCGGGGTTACAATGAGCAGTTCTTC.